The entry that follows covers one T cell receptor beta chain sequence. Its target is unknown. The CDR3 has 16 amino acids. Trimming took off 5 bases at V and 3 bases at J, with 23 bases between the two ends. Germline CDR1 and CDR2: DFQATT and SNEGSKA (reference sequence). This sample is drawn from a study of post-analysis software for immune sequencing data. Study-wide results and caveats: Patients used about 5 TRBV segments, including TRBV5-6, TRBV5-1 and TRBV20-1, more often than controls. Compared against controls, patients with multiple sclerosis displayed significantly lower normalized Chao1 diversity.

TCR beta cDNA libraries had unique molecular identifiers. Input amounts of roughly 0.85 to 10 million T cells were used. These gave 500,000 or so cDNA molecules, so each molecule approximated one T cell. TCRdb reanalysed the PCR reads using MiXCR and keeps one entry per CDR3 protein. The table records hundreds of thousands of distinct CDR3 sequences, roughly three fifths of them present only once. The TCR was taken from a girl aged 2 to 9 with multiple sclerosis. The genes are TRBV20-1 and TRBJ2-7; D ambiguous. The material sequenced was blood. This chain's CDR3 is CSAPAAPDARDYEQYF. CDR3 nucleotide sequence: TGCAGTGCTCCGGCGGCCCCGGACGCACGAGACTACGAGCAGTACTTC.